The rows below give T cell receptor beta chains drawn from one sample of a study of persistence of HIV-infected CD4 T cells. Produced via immunoSEQ multiplex PCR; TCRdb's table is partial and in-frame only. The table shows over 35,000 clones, with roughly nine tenths occurring only once. These receptors' targets are unknown. Here the sequenced sample was CD4+ T cells sorted from PBMCs after approximately 19-hour stimulation, taken from a patient who received antiretroviral therapy. The receptors shown here come from an adult man with HIV who was CMV-seropositive. CDR3s include the opening cysteine and the closing phenylalanine or tryptophan. The D gene is left open where the match is weak. Clone size is shown for a subset of rows, as once, few, many or a class of expanded clone.

CATSRDGTSGTGELFF | TGTGCCACCAGCAGAGATGGGACTAGCGGCACCGGGGAGCTGTTTTTT | TRBJ2-2 | TRBV15 | TRBD2 | .
CASSRDRGSYEQYF | TGTGCCAGCTCCCGGGACAGGGGCTCCTACGAGCAGTACTTC | TRBJ2-7 | TRBV2 | TRBD1 | .
CASSQVGAGGREQYF | TGTGCCAGCAGCCAAGTCGGCGCGGGGGGGCGCGAGCAGTACTTC | TRBJ2-7 | TRBV3-1/TRBV3-2 | TRBD2 | once
CASSPGQGRNTGELFF | TGTGCCAGCTCACCGGGACAGGGGCGTAACACCGGGGAGCTGTTTTTT | TRBJ2-2 | TRBV18 | TRBD1 | .
CASSSPLGGELFF | TGTGCCAGCAGCTCGCCCCTTGGCGGGGAGCTGTTTTTT | TRBJ2-2 | TRBV7-3 | . | .
CASRAPGLSDSPLHF | TGTGCCAGCAGGGCCCCCGGGCTTTCGGATTCACCCCTCCACTTT | TRBJ1-6 | TRBV28 | . | .
CASSLTAGNTEAFF | TGCGCCAGCAGCCTGACGGCTGGGAACACTGAAGCTTTCTTT | TRBJ1-1 | TRBV5-1 | . | .
CASSPQRQVNQPQHF | TGTGCCAGCAGTCCCCAGAGACAGGTGAATCAGCCCCAGCATTTT | TRBJ1-5 | TRBV6-5 | . | .
CASSSRTGASYEQYF | TGTGCCAGCAGTTCCCGGACAGGGGCCTCCTACGAGCAGTACTTC | TRBJ2-7 | TRBV27 | TRBD1 | .
CASSYRADYGYTF | TGTGCCAGCAGTTACAGGGCCGACTATGGCTACACCTTC | TRBJ1-2 | TRBV6-5 | . | .
CASSPSSGAYEQYF | TGTGCCAGCTCACCTTCAAGCGGAGCTTACGAGCAGTACTTC | TRBJ2-7 | TRBV18 | . | .
CASSPRQGPNTEAFF | TGTGCCAGCAGCCCCAGACAGGGGCCTAACACTGAAGCTTTCTTT | TRBJ1-1 | TRBV3-1/TRBV3-2 | TRBD1 | .
CASSSEGSRNQPQHF | TGTGCCAGTAGTAGTGAGGGAAGTCGCAATCAGCCCCAGCATTTT | TRBJ1-5 | TRBV19 | . | .
CASSPKGNTEAFF | TGCGCCAGCAGCCCCAAGGGGAACACTGAAGCTTTCTTT | TRBJ1-1 | TRBV5-1 | . | .
CASSLWGPDNSPLHF | TGTGCCAGCAGCTTGTGGGGGCCTGATAATTCACCCCTCCACTTT | TRBJ1-6 | TRBV5-5 | . | .
CSASTVHQPQHF | TGCAGTGCTAGTACTGTGCATCAGCCCCAGCATTTT | TRBJ1-5 | TRBV20-1 | . | .
CASRRQGTQSRTGELFF | TGTGCCAGCAGACGGCAGGGGACCCAAAGTCGCACCGGGGAGCTGTTTTTT | TRBJ2-2 | TRBV27 | . | .
CASSYTGDLAKNIQYF | TGTGCCAGCAGTTATACAGGGGATCTAGCCAAAAACATTCAGTACTTC | TRBJ2-4 | TRBV28 | TRBD1 | .
CASSSGTGGLGEQYF | TGTGCCAGCAGCTCGGGGACAGGGGGCTTGGGGGAGCAGTACTTC | TRBJ2-7 | TRBV5-5 | TRBD1 | .
CASSEGQNTEAFF | TGTGCCAGCAGCGAGGGACAGAACACTGAAGCTTTCTTT | TRBJ1-1 | TRBV9 | . | .
CASSLEGQGADTIYF | TGCGCCAGCAGCTTGGAGGGACAGGGGGCGGACACCATATATTTT | TRBJ1-3 | TRBV5-1 | TRBD1 | .
CASSLSNGGNTIYF | TGTGCCAGCAGCTTATCAAACGGTGGAAACACCATATATTTT | TRBJ1-3 | TRBV7-8 | . | .
CASRRDSLYQETQYF | TGTGCCAGCAGGCGGGACAGTCTGTACCAAGAGACCCAGTACTTC | TRBJ2-5 | TRBV5-5 | . | .
CASSPLPTRQGTKCTNSSGNTIYF | TGTGCCAGCAGCCCCTTACCGACGAGACAGGGGACGAAATGTACAAACTCCTCTGGAAACACCATATATTTT | TRBJ1-3 | TRBV7-8 | TRBD1 | .
CASSRDRPYEQYF | TGCGCCAGCAGCAGGGACAGGCCCTACGAGCAGTACTTC | TRBJ2-7 | TRBV5-1 | TRBD1 | .
CSVEEHPGANVLTF | TGCAGCGTTGAAGAACATCCTGGGGCCAACGTCCTGACTTTC | TRBJ2-6 | TRBV29-1 | . | .
CASSPVGQGVGEQYF | TGCGCCAGCAGCCCGGTTGGACAGGGGGTCGGGGAGCAGTACTTC | TRBJ2-7 | TRBV5-1 | TRBD1 | .
CASSLRNTGELFF | TGTGCCAGCAGCTTAAGGAACACCGGGGAGCTGTTTTTT | TRBJ2-2 | TRBV7-2 | . | .
CASSFSDSAHSPLHF | TGCGCCAGCAGCTTTTCGGATTCGGCTCATTCACCCCTCCACTTT | TRBJ1-6 | TRBV5-1 | . | few
CASSLYLGSNYGYTF | TGTGCCAGCAGCTTATATTTAGGGTCTAACTATGGCTACACCTTC | TRBJ1-2 | TRBV7-2 | . | .
CVLRRAKHTDTQYF | TGTGTCCTACGGAGGGCAAAACACACAGATACGCAGTATTTT | TRBJ2-3 | TRBV19 | . | .